A single sample is the source of the 14 T cell receptor beta chains below, sequenced in a study of blood T cell repertoires in COVID-19. TCRdb's table, derived via immunoSEQ multiplex PCR, lists solely in-frame clones and lacks some. This table has just over 150,000 clones, over 80% appearing once. Material for sequencing was peripheral blood. These TCRs come from a man younger than 45 with COVID-19, enrolled during active disease.

Only one count was recorded for this clone. The rearrangement links TRBV27 to TRBJ2-7; D possibly corresponds to TRBD1 (6 bases). The germline V and J ends were trimmed by 2 bases and 6 bases, with 17 bases remaining between them. This CDR3 region has 15 residues. Germline V gene data show CDR1 as MNHEY and CDR2 as SMNVEV (reference sequence). The CDR3 DNA reads as TGTGCCAGCAGTTTAGACAGGATTTCCCTAAGCGAGCAGTACTTC. Protein product: CASSLDRISLSEQYF.

This chain joins TRBV28 and TRBJ2-7; 7 bases fit TRBD1. Germline CDR1 reads MDHEN; CDR2 reads SYDVKM. J gave up 1 base and V 2 bases, and 5 bases lay outside the gene matches. The CDR3 is made up of 15 amino acids. CDR3 in DNA: TGTGCCAGCAGTTTAAGACAGGGTCCTTCCTACGAGCAGTACTTC. Residues: CASSLRQGPSYEQYF.

This sequence joins TRBV9 and TRBJ2-2; D may be TRBD2 (5 bases). The CDR3 totals 18 residues. V was cut by 7 bases and J by 2 bases, with 24 bases left in between. CDR1 SGDLS and CDR2 YYNGEE come from the germline V gene. Here the CDR3 reads CASLPGLPHTFNTGELFF. The CDR3 DNA follows: TGTGCCAGCTTACCGGGGTTGCCCCATACCTTCAACACCGGGGAGCTGTTTTTT.

The chain carries TRBV6-2 or TRBV6-3 and TRBJ2-7, with 8 nucleotides matching TRBD2. CDR1 and CDR2 (germline): MNHEY, SVGEGT. The J segment lost 6 bases and the V segment lost 0 bases, leaving 19 bases of the junction unmatched. This CDR3 spans 19 amino acids. CDR3 amino acids: CASSYSSLVGRATLVEQYF. CDR3 in DNA: TGTGCCAGCAGTTACTCGTCCCTCGTCGGGAGGGCTACTTTAGTCGAGCAGTACTTC.

The chain recombines TRBV19 with TRBJ1-3, with TRBD1 matching over 8 bases. The germline V gene encodes CDR1 LNHDA and CDR2 SQIVND (reference sequence). The CDR3 is 14 amino acids. Unmatched junction bases numbered 1, after V lost 6 bases and J lost 0 bases. The CDR3 loop is CASRDRDSGNTIYF. DNA for the CDR3: TGTGCCAGTAGGGACAGGGACTCTGGAAACACCATATATTTT.

CDR3 region: CASSDSCGQGTHTDTQYF. In DNA form, the CDR3 reads TGTGCCAGCAGTGACTCGTGTGGACAGGGGACACACACAGATACGCAGTATTTT. The chain joins TRBV6-4 to TRBJ2-3; 9 bases agree with TRBD1. CDR1 and CDR2 (germline): MRHNA, SNTAGT. The CDR3 runs 18 residues. After removal of 0 bases from V and 2 bases from J, the junction contained 9 bases not matched to a gene.

The chain combines TRBV10-3 with TRBJ1-2, with 12 bases lining up with TRBD1. The J segment lost 1 base and the V segment lost 6 bases, leaving 9 bases of the junction unmatched. The CDR3 has 17 residues. Per the germline V gene, CDR1 is ENHRY and CDR2 is SYGVKD. The CDR3 here is CAISPGQGARSNYGYTF. The CDR3 nucleotides read TGTGCCATCAGCCCGGGACAGGGGGCACGAAGTAACTATGGCTACACCTTC.

This clone was recorded once. The rearrangement links TRBV28 to TRBJ2-1; 8 nucleotides align to TRBD2. The junction had 10 bases not matched to a gene; V was cut back by 5 bases and J by 7 bases. The CDR3 sequence is 15 residues long. CDR1 and CDR2 (germline): MDHEN, SYDVKM. The CDR3 reads CASSLGGLAGNEQFF. The CDR3, as DNA: TGTGCCAGCAGTCTTGGTGGACTAGCCGGGAATGAGCAGTTCTTC.

V is TRBV11-2 and J is TRBJ2-1; a weak D match, TRBD2 (6 bases). Trimming pared 3 bases from V and 0 bases from J, leaving 12 bases between. CDR1 is SGHAT, CDR2 FQNNGV, per germline. This CDR3 has 16 amino acids. The CDR3 here is CASSFSGTDSYNEQFF. CDR3 sequence (DNA): TGTGCCAGCAGCTTCTCCGGGACTGACTCCTACAATGAGCAGTTCTTC. Full variable domain (remainder filled in from reference TRBV11-2 and TRBJ2-1): EAGVAQSPRYKIIEKRQSVAFWCNPISGHATLYWYQQILGQGPKLLIQFQNNGVVDDSQLPKDRFSAERLKGVDSTLKIQPAKLEDSAVYLCASSFSGTDSYNEQFFGPGTRLTVL.

The chain carries TRBV7-2 and TRBJ2-7; D is unclear. Trimming cost V 1 base and J 2 bases, with 15 bases left between them. Germline V gives CDR1 SGHTA, CDR2 FQGNSA. The CDR3 consists of 16 residues. CDR3 in amino acids: CASSLVGSLSAYEQYF. CDR3 coding DNA: TGTGCCAGCAGCTTAGTGGGCAGCTTATCTGCCTACGAGCAGTACTTC.

V is TRBV28 and J is TRBJ1-1; D is perhaps TRBD1 (5 bases). V was trimmed by 6 bases and J by 2 bases, leaving 13 bases between them. Germline V lookup: CDR1 MDHEN, CDR2 SYDVKM. CDR3 length: 14 amino acids. CDR3 sequence: CASSPVRVNTEAFF. The DNA for the CDR3 is TGTGCCAGCAGCCCCGTCAGGGTAAACACTGAAGCTTTCTTT.

The rearrangement uses TRBV13 and TRBJ2-5; no firm D call. CDR1 and CDR2 from the germline V gene are PRHDT and FYEKMQ (reference sequence). This CDR3 region has 14 residues. V dropped 5 bases and J dropped 0 bases, with 10 bases sitting between them. CDR3 sequence reads: CASSLPGYQETQYF. The CDR3 nucleotides are TGTGCCAGCAGCCTACCAGGTTACCAAGAGACCCAGTACTTC.

The rearrangement joins TRBV6-5 to TRBJ2-7; D remains unclear. V was shortened by 6 bases and J by 4 bases, with 16 bases between the two germline ends. This CDR3 contains 14 residues. Germline V gives CDR1 MNHEY, CDR2 SVGAGI. The CDR3 is CASSSFGPEYEQYF. In DNA form, the CDR3 reads TGTGCCAGCAGCTCCTTCGGTCCCGAGTACGAGCAGTACTTC.

CDR3 in DNA: TGTGCCAGCTTTGCGGGGAAGAACACCGGGGAGCTGTTTTTT. Protein product: CASFAGKNTGELFF. The V call is TRBV6-5, the J call TRBJ2-2; a weak D match, TRBD2 (6 bases). The CDR3 totals 14 residues. V lost 8 bases to trimming and J lost 1 base, with 11 bases between them. Per the germline V gene, CDR1 is MNHEY and CDR2 is SVGAGI.